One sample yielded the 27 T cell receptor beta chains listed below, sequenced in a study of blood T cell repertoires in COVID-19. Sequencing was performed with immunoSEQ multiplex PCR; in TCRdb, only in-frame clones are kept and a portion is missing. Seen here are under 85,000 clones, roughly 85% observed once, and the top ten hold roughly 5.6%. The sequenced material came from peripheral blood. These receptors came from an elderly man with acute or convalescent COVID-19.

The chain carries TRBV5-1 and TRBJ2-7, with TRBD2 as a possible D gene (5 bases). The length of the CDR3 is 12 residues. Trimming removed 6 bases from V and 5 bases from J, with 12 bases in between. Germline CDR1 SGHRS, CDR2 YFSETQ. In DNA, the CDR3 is TGCGCCAGCACCAAAGAGAGGGACGAGCAGTACTTC. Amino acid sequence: CASTKERDEQYF. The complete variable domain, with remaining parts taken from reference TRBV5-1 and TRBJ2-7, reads KAGVTQTPRYLIKTRGQQVTLSCSPISGHRSVSWYQQTPGQGLQFLFEYFSETQRNKGNFPGRFSGRQFSNSRSEMNVSTLELGDSALYLCASTKERDEQYFGPGTRLTVT.

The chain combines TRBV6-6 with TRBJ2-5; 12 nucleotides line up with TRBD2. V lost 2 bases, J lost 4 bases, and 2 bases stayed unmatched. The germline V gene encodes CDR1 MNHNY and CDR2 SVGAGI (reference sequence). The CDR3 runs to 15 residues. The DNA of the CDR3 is TGTGCCAGCAGTTACCTAGCGGGAGGGGCAGAGACCCAGTACTTC. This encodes CASSYLAGGAETQYF.

DNA of the CDR3: TGTGCCAGCAGCTTAATGGGCGGGAGGGAAGAGACCCAGTACTTC. The encoded protein is CASSLMGGREETQYF. The V and J genes are TRBV7-2 and TRBJ2-5; 9 bases fit TRBD2. The CDR3 totals 15 residues. With V trimmed by 2 bases and J by 3 bases, 4 bases remained unmatched. Per the germline V gene, CDR1 is SGHTA and CDR2 is FQGNSA.

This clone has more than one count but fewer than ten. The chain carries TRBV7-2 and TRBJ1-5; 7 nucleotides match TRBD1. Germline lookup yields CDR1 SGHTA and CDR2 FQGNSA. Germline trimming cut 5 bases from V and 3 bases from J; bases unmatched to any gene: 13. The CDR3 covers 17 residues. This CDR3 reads CASSPLGAGGSNQPQHF. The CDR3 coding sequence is TGTGCCAGCAGCCCGCTGGGGGCAGGGGGGTCCAATCAGCCCCAGCATTTT.

CDR3 sequence (DNA): TGCGCCAGCAGCAGACGGACAGGATTGAACACTGAAGCTTTCTTT. Its protein is CASSRRTGLNTEAFF. The rearrangement joins TRBV4-1 to TRBJ1-1; 7 nucleotides agree with TRBD1. Trimming cost V 5 bases and J 0 bases; bases outside gene matches: 6. The CDR3 sequence is 15 residues long. Germline loops: CDR1 MGHRA, CDR2 YSYEKL.

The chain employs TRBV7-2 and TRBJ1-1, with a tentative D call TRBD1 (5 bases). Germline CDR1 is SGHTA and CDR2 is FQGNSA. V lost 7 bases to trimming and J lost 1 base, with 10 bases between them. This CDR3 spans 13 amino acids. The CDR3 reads CASTGGRNTEAFF. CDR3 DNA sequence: TGTGCCAGCACCGGGGGGAGGAACACTGAAGCTTTCTTT.

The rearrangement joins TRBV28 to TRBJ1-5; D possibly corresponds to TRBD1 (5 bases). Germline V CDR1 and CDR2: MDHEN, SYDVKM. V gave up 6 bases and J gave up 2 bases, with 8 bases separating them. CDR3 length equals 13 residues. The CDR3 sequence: CASSWGGNQPQHF. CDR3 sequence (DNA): TGTGCCAGCAGCTGGGGGGGCAATCAGCCCCAGCATTTT.

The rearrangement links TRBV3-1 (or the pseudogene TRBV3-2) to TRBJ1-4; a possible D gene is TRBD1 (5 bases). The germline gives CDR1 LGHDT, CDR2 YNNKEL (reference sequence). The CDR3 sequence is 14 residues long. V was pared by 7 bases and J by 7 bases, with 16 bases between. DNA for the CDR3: TGTGCCAGCACCCTAAACCAGGGCCGTGAAAAACTGTTTTTT. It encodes CASTLNQGREKLFF.

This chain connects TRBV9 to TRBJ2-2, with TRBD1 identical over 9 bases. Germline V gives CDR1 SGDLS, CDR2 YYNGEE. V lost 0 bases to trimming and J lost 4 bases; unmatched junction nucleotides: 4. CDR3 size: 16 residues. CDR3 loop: CASSVGGQGSTGELFF. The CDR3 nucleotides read TGTGCCAGCAGCGTAGGAGGACAGGGGAGCACCGGGGAGCTGTTTTTT.

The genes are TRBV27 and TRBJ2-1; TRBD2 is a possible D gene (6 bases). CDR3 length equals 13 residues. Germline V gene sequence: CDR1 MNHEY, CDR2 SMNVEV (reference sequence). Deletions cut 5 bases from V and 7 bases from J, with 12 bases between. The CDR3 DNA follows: TGTGCCAGCAGTCACCAGGGAGGAAATGAGCAGTTCTTC. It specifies CASSHQGGNEQFF.

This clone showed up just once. The CDR3 nucleotides read TGTGCCAGCAGCCATTTAACCGGGACAGATCCCTCCTACGAGCAGTACTTC. Its translation is CASSHLTGTDPSYEQYF. The chain employs TRBV7-4 and TRBJ2-7; TRBD1 matches at 7 bases. V trimming: 5 bases; J trimming: 0 bases; junction bases outside the gene matches: 13. CDR3 length equals 17 residues. CDR1 SGHVT and CDR2 SQSDAQ come from the germline V gene.

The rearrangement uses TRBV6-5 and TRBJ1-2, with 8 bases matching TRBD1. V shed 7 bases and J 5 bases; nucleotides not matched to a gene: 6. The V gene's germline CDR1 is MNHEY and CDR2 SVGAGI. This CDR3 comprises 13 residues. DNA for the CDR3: TGTGCCAGCAACCAGGGGGCGAGTTATGGCTACACCTTC. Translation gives CASNQGASYGYTF.

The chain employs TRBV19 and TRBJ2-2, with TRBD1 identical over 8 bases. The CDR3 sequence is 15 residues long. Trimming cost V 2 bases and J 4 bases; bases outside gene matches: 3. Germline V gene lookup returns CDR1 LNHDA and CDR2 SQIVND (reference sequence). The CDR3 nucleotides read TGTGCCAGTAGTATACAGGGGGCTCCCACCGGGGAGCTGTTTTTT. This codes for CASSIQGAPTGELFF.

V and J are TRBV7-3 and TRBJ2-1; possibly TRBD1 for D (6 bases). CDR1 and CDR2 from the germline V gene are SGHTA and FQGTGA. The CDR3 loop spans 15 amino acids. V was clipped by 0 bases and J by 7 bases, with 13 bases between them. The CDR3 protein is CASSLTSGAQNEQFF. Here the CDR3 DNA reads TGTGCCAGCAGCTTAACATCAGGGGCTCAGAATGAGCAGTTCTTC.

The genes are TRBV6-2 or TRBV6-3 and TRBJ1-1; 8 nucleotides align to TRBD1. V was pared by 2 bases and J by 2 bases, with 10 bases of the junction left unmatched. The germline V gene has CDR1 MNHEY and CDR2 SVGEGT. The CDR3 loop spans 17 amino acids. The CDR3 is CASSYRTGSTSNTEAFF. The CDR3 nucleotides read TGTGCCAGCAGTTACAGGACAGGGTCGACCTCAAACACTGAAGCTTTCTTT.

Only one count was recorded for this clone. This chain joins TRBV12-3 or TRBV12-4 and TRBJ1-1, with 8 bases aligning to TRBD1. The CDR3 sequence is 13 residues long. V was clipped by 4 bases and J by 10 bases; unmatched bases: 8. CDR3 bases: TGTGCCAGCAGTTCGCAGGACAGGGCTTCAGCTTTCTTT. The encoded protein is CASSSQDRASAFF.

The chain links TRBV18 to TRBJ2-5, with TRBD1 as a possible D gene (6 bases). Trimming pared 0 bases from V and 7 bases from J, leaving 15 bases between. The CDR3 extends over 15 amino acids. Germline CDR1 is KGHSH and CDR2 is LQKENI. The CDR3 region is CASSPPQSGVGTQYF. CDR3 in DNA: TGTGCCAGCTCACCACCTCAATCAGGGGTGGGGACCCAGTACTTC. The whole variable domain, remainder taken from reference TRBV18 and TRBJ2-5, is NAGVMQNPRHLVRRRGQEARLRCSPMKGHSHVYWYRQLPEEGLKFMVYLQKENIIDESGMPKERFSAEFPKEGPSILRIQQVVRGDSAAYFCASSPPQSGVGTQYFGPGTRLLVL.

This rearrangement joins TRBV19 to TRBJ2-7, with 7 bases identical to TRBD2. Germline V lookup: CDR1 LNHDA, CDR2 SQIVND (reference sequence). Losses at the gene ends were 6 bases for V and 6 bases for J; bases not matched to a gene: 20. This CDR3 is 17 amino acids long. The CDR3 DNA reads TGTGCCAGTAGCTCAAATGTTGCGGGGCGGACTAGGGGCGAGCAGTACTTC. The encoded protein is CASSSNVAGRTRGEQYF.

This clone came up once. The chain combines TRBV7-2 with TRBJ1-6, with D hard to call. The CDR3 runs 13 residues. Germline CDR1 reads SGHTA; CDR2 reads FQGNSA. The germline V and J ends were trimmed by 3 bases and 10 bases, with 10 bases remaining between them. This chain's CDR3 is CASSLDGGSPLHF. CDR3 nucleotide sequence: TGTGCCAGCAGCTTGGACGGAGGGTCACCCCTCCACTTT. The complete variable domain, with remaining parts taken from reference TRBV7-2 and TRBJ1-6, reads GAGVSQSPSNKVTEKGKDVELRCDPISGHTALYWYRQSLGQGLEFLIYFQGNSAPDKSGLPSDRFSAERTGGSVSTLTIQRTQQEDSAVYLCASSLDGGSPLHFGNGTRLTVT.

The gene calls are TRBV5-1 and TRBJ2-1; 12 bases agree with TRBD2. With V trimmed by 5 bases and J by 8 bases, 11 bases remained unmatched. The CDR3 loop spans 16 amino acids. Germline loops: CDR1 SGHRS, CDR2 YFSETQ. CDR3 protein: CASSPGTSGPKDEQFF. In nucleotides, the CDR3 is TGCGCCAGCAGTCCCGGGACTAGCGGGCCGAAGGATGAGCAGTTCTTC.

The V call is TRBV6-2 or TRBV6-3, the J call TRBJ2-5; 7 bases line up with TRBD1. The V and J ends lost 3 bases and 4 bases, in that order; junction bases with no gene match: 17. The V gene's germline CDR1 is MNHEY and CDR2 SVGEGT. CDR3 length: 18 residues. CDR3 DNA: TGTGCCAGCAGTTATAAGAGGTTATCGACAGGGATCGGAGAGACCCAGTACTTC. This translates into CASSYKRLSTGIGETQYF.

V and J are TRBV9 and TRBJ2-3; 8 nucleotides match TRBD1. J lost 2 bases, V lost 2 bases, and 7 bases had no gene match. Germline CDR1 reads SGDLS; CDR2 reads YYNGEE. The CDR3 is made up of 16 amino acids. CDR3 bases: TGTGCCAGCAGCGTTCAGGGGGCGCAGCCCACAGATACGCAGTATTTT. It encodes CASSVQGAQPTDTQYF.

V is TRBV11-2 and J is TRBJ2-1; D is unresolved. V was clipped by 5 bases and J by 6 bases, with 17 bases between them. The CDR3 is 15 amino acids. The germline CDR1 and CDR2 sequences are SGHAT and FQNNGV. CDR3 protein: CASSPDYSRPNEQFF. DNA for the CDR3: TGTGCCAGCAGCCCCGATTACAGCCGGCCCAATGAGCAGTTCTTC.

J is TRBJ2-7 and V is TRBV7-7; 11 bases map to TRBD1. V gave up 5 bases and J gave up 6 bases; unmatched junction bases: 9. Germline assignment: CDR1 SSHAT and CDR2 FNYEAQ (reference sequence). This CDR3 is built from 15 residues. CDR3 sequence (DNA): TGTGCCAGCAGCCCGCTACCGGGACAGGGGGGCGAGCAGTACTTC. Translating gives CASSPLPGQGGEQYF.

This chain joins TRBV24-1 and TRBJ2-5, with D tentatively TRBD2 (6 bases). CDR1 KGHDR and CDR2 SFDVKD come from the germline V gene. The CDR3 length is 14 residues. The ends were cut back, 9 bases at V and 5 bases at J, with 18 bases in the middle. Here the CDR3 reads CATSSGGKVETQYF. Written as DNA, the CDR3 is TGTGCCACCTCCTCGGGCGGGAAAGTGGAGACCCAGTACTTC.

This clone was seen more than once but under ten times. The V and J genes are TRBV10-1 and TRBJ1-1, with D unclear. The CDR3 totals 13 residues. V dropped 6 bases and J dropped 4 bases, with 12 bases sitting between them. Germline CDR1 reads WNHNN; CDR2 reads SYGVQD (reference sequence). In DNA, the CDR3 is TGCGCCAGCAGAGGCCTAGAGGGCACTGAAGCTTTCTTT. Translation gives CASRGLEGTEAFF.

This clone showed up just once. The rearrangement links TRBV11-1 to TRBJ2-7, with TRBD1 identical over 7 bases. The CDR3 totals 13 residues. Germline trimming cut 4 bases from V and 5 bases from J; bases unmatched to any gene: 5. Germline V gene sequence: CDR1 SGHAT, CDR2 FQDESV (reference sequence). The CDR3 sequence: CASSSQGDNEQYF. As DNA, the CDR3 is TGTGCCAGCAGCTCCCAGGGGGATAACGAGCAGTACTTC.